This T cell receptor (beta chain) was profiled in a study of cytomegalovirus exposure and HLA in healthy donors. Trimming removed 7 bases at V and 2 bases at J, with 14 bases between. The CDR3 runs to 14 residues. Germline V gene lookup returns CDR1 MNHEY and CDR2 SMNVEV (reference sequence). Healthy bone marrow donors supplied every sample. With respect to this clone: The antigen remains unidentified.

The PCR was carried out with 60 Vbeta primers and 13 Jbeta primers. Authors' methods: A later analysis tallied some 80 million unique TCR beta chains, roughly 11 million of them shared. Method: immunoSEQ multiplex PCR; TCRdb's copy keeps in-frame clones and lacks some. Clone size and V and J calls were adopted from that table, with D and trimming inferred from the DNA. The sample lists approximately 150,000 clones, approximately 80% occurring once. Whole-study findings and limits: When analyzed later, a missense DCLRE1C variant was found to be linked to TCR beta V- and J-gene trimming. Donor immune exposure was known only as CMV serostatus.

V gene TRBV27 combines with J gene TRBJ1-2; possibly TRBD1 for D (5 bases). The sequenced material came from PBMCs. The receptor comes from a woman between 40 and 55 years old in good health and CMV-seropositive. CDR3 sequence (DNA): TGTGCCAGCAAATCGACAGACCTGAACTATGGCTACACCTTC. Protein: CASKSTDLNYGYTF.